These T cell receptor beta chains were read from a single sample in a study of beta chain features in type 1 diabetes. Data came from immunoSEQ multiplex PCR; TCRdb stores just in-frame clones and leaves some out. The sample has 53,000 or so clones, 55% to 80% seen once. Sequencing input: stem cell memory CD4+ T cells from blood. Receptor source: a woman aged 25 to 39 with type 1 diabetes. The CDR3 runs from the conserved cysteine through the conserved F or W. D genes are given only for firm matches. Only part of the rows carry a size: once, few, many, or a class if the clone is expanded.

abundance,d_gene,v_gene,j_gene,CDR3aa,CDR3nt
NA,TRBD1,TRBV29-1,TRBJ2-5,CSATGDPRETQYF,TGCAGCGCCACAGGGGACCCCCGAGAGACCCAGTACTTC
NA,TRBD2,TRBV7-3,TRBJ2-2,CASSSRLAGNTGELFF,TGTGCCAGCAGCTCCAGACTAGCGGGGAACACCGGGGAGCTGTTTTTT
NA,NA,TRBV7-9,TRBJ2-6,CASSLGQGSSGANVLTF,TGTGCCAGCAGCTTGGGGCAGGGCTCTTCTGGGGCCAACGTCCTGACTTTC
NA,TRBD1,TRBV30,TRBJ2-5,CAWSVQAGGSETQYF,TGTGCCTGGAGTGTACAGGCAGGGGGCTCGGAGACCCAGTACTTC
NA,NA,TRBV6-1,TRBJ1-1,CASILETGFEAFF,TGTGCCAGCATCCTTGAAACAGGGTTTGAAGCTTTCTTT
NA,TRBD1,TRBV19,TRBJ2-1,CASNRGSNEQFF,TGTGCCAGTAACAGGGGAAGCAATGAGCAGTTCTTC
few,TRBD1,TRBV29-1,TRBJ1-2,CSVEKGQGAYGYTF,TGCAGCGTTGAAAAGGGACAGGGGGCGTATGGCTACACCTTC
NA,NA,TRBV18,TRBJ1-1,CASSPVAGETEAFF,TGTGCCAGCTCACCCGTGGCAGGGGAAACTGAAGCTTTCTTT
NA,NA,TRBV5-1,TRBJ2-5,CASSFRVEETQYF,TGCGCCAGCAGCTTTCGGGTGGAAGAGACCCAGTACTTC
NA,NA,TRBV29-1,TRBJ2-7,CSVDARGSYEQYF,TGCAGCGTTGATGCCAGGGGCTCCTACGAGCAGTACTTC
NA,TRBD1,TRBV30,TRBJ1-2,CAWSPQGVEGYTF,TGTGCCTGGAGTCCACAGGGGGTAGAGGGCTACACCTTC
NA,NA,TRBV7-9,TRBJ1-5,CASSLGPNQPQHF,TGTGCCAGCAGCTTAGGGCCAAATCAGCCCCAGCATTTT
once,TRBD2,TRBV29-1,TRBJ2-7,CSVEAGASGSYF,TGCAGCGTTGAAGCCGGGGCTAGCGGGTCATACTTC
NA,NA,TRBV9,TRBJ2-1,CASSVVGQGVSEQFF,TGTGCCAGCAGCGTAGTAGGCCAGGGTGTTAGTGAGCAGTTCTTC
NA,NA,TRBV7-9,TRBJ2-7,CASSLAGQGYEQYF,TGTGCCAGCAGCTTAGCAGGGCAGGGCTACGAGCAGTACTTC
NA,NA,TRBV5-1,TRBJ2-7,CASSPPQGEQYF,TGCGCCAGCAGCCCTCCTCAGGGCGAGCAGTACTTC
NA,TRBD2,TRBV5-1,TRBJ2-1,CASSLLLAGDNEQFF,TGCGCCAGCAGCCTCTTACTAGCGGGTGACAATGAGCAGTTCTTC
NA,NA,TRBV11-3,TRBJ2-1,CASSLGAGRHNEQFF,TGTGCCAGCAGCTTAGGGGCAGGGCGGCACAATGAGCAGTTCTTC
NA,NA,TRBV6-5,TRBJ1-2,CASRQQGVNYGYTF,TGTGCCAGCAGACAACAGGGCGTAAACTATGGCTACACCTTC
NA,NA,TRBV5-6,TRBJ1-3,CASSPIDRLLSGNTIYF,TGTGCCAGCAGCCCTATAGACAGGCTACTCTCTGGAAACACCATATATTTT
NA,NA,TRBV18,TRBJ1-2,CASSPTTGMDGYTF,TGTGCCAGCTCACCCACGACAGGAATGGATGGCTACACCTTC
few,TRBD1,TRBV5-1,TRBJ2-7,CASKQTGGVAEQYF,TGCGCCAGCAAGCAGACAGGGGGAGTTGCGGAGCAGTACTTC
NA,NA,TRBV18,TRBJ2-5,CASSPRGGKETQYF,TGTGCCAGCTCACCACGTGGCGGCAAAGAGACCCAGTACTTC
NA,NA,TRBV9,TRBJ2-3,CASSGAGGFTDTQYF,TGTGCCAGCAGCGGGGCGGGTGGCTTCACAGATACGCAGTATTTT
NA,NA,TRBV6-1,TRBJ2-1,CASSELARDNEQFF,TGTGCCAGCAGTGAACTAGCGCGGGACAATGAGCAGTTCTTC
once,TRBD1,TRBV28,TRBJ2-7,CASSLTAPGQSSYEQYF,TGTGCCAGCAGTTTAACGGCACCGGGACAGAGCTCCTACGAGCAGTACTTC
NA,NA,TRBV18,TRBJ1-2,CASSSAPQGNYGYTF,TGTGCCAGCTCTTCGGCCCCCCAGGGAAACTATGGCTACACCTTC
NA,NA,TRBV28,TRBJ1-1,CASSLISEAFF,TGTGCCAGCAGTTTAATCAGTGAAGCTTTCTTT
NA,NA,TRBV6-5,TRBJ2-5,CASSYPGIGGTQYF,TGTGCCAGCAGTTACCCCGGGATAGGAGGGACCCAGTACTTC
NA,TRBD1,TRBV6-1,TRBJ2-7,CASSDRGYEQYF,TGTGCCAGCAGCGACAGGGGCTACGAGCAGTACTTC
NA,NA,TRBV10-1,TRBJ2-7,CASSEYRTGSEQYF,TGCGCCAGCAGTGAATACAGAACAGGGTCCGAGCAGTACTTC